This T cell receptor beta chain was retrieved from a study of identifying expanded T cells in peripheral blood. Some clones are missing from TCRdb's copy, which holds only in-frame ones; the method was immunoSEQ multiplex PCR. The sample lists 75,000 to 95,000 clones, about 88% seen once, with approximately 3% in the top ten. The CDR3 runs to 15 residues. Germline V gene sequence: CDR1 SGHKS, CDR2 YYEKEE (reference sequence). V lost 4 bases and J lost 1; bases outside the gene matches: 5. No infections or other immune events were documented during collection. The study, taken as a whole, reports: Clone count variance between approximately 2-week samples rose with total template count. Over approximately two and four weeks, about 16 and 20 clones changed, versus more than 1 between replicates.

To note about this clone: Its antigen remains unidentified.

The clonotype comes from a person aged 18 to 75 in good health. The chain links TRBV5-5 to TRBJ2-3; 8 positions agree with TRBD1. Sequencing input: blood. The CDR3 sequence is CASSRDRGRTDTQYF. Here the CDR3 DNA reads TGTGCCAGCAGCCGCGACAGGGGTCGCACAGATACGCAGTATTTT.